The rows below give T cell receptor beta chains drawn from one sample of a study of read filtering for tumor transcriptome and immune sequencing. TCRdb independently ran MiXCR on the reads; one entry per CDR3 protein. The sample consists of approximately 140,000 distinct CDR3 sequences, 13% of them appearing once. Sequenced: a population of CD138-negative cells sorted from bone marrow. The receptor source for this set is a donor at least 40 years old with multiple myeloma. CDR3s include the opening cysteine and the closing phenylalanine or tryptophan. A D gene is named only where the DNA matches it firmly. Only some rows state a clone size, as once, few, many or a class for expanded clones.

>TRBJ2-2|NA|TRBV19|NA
CATSTGGNTGELFF
TGTGCCACCTCGACTGGGGGGAACACCGGGGAGCTGTTTTTT
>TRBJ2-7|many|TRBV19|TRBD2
CASSTREGSEQYF
TGTGCCAGTAGTACGCGGGAGGGATCCGAGCAGTACTTC
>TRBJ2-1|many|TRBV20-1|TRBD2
CSATPVLAGGHNEQFF
TGCAGTGCGACCCCGGTACTAGCGGGAGGTCACAATGAGCAGTTCTTC
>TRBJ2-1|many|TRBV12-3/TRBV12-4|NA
CASSTGGNYNEQFF
TGTGCCAGCAGTACTGGCGGGAACTACAATGAGCAGTTCTTC
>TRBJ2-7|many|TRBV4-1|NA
CASSQEAAGYSYEQYF
TGCGCCAGCAGCCAAGAGGCAGCGGGCTACTCCTACGAGCAGTACTTC
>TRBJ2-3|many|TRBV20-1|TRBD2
CSVSSGRLDTQYF
TGCAGTGTGTCTAGCGGGAGGTTAGATACGCAGTATTTT
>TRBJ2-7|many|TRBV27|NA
CASSLRKSYEQYF
TGTGCCAGCAGTTTGCGGAAATCCTACGAGCAGTACTTC
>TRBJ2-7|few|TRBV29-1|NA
CSVVGTRYYERYF
TGCAGCGTTGTTGGGACACGGTACTACGAGCGGTACTTC
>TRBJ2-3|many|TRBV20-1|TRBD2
CSARDAGVSTDTQYF
TGCAGTGCTAGAGATGCGGGAGTGAGCACAGATACGCAGTATTTT
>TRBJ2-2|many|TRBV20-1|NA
CSARMVGGELFF
TGCAGTGCTAGAATGGTCGGCGGGGAGCTGTTTTTT
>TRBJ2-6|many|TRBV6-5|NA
CASSVGIAGANVLTF
TGTGCCAGCAGTGTCGGTATAGCCGGGGCCAACGTCCTGACTTTC
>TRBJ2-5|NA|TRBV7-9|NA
CASSPHTGRETQYF
TGTGCCAGCAGCCCCCATACGGGTCGAGAGACCCAGTACTTC
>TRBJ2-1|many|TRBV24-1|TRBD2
CATSDASGSFREQFF
TGTGCCACCAGTGATGCTAGCGGGAGTTTTCGTGAGCAGTTCTTC
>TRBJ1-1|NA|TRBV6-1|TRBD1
CASSVGQMGTEALF
TGTGCCAGCAGTGTGGGCCAGATGGGGACAGAAGCTCTCTTT
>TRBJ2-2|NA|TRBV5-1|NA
CASSMDSGRELFF
TGCGCCAGCAGCATGGACAGTGGCCGGGAGCTGTTTTTT
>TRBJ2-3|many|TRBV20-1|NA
CSARAQSVEYTDTQYF
TGCAGTGCTAGAGCCCAAAGCGTGGAGTACACAGATACGCAGTATTTT
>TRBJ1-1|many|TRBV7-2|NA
CASSLGWGVYTEAFF
TGTGCCAGCAGCTTAGGTTGGGGGGTCTACACTGAAGCTTTCTTT
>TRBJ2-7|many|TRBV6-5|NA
CASSYSQGYEQYF
TGTGCCAGCAGTTACTCCCAGGGTTACGAGCAGTACTTC
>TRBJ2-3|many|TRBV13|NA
CASSLRLADTQYF
TGTGCCAGCAGCTTACGGCTAGCGGATACGCAGTATTTT
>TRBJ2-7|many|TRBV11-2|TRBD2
CASSLGTSAYEQYF
TGTGCCAGCAGCTTAGGGACTAGCGCCTACGAGCAGTACTTC
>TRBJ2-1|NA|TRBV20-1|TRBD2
CSAIAGVSYNEQFF
TGCAGTGCTATAGCGGGAGTGAGCTACAATGAGCAGTTCTTC
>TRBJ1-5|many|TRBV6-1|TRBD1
CASRSGTGGLNQPQHF
TGTGCCAGCAGATCCGGGACAGGGGGGCTCAATCAGCCCCAGCATTTT
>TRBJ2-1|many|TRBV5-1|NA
CASSFGQSYNEQFF
TGCGCCAGCAGCTTCGGACAGTCCTACAATGAGCAGTTCTTC